The rows below give T cell receptor beta chains drawn from one sample of a study of CD8+CD57+ T cells in acquired aplastic anemia. TCRdb itself ran the reads through MiXCR, one entry per CDR3 protein. Among hundreds of thousands of distinct CDR3 sequences listed, 70% to 85% were seen once. The material sequenced was sorted CD4+, CD8+, or CD8+CD57+ T cells (not recorded which) from PBMCs. Receptor source: a human donor with aplastic anemia. The conserved cysteine and the conserved F or W are not part of the CDR3 here.

j_gene	len	v_gene	CDR3aa
TRBJ1-4	13	TRBV7-8	ASSLAAGPNAQLF
TRBJ1-2	14	TRBV11-3	ASSSHETGLDYGYT
TRBJ2-3	13	TRBV9	ASRDDRNIQDTQY
TRBJ2-7	13	TRBV5-1	ASSLYGGVSYEQY
TRBJ2-7	12	TRBV15	ASKFIGEDYTQY
TRBJ1-1	13	TRBV7-3	ASRLDLTGCIAAF
TRBJ2-3	13	TRBV9	ASSVGGESTYTQY
TRBJ2-3	12	TRBV7-7	ASSLRDARLLRP
TRBJ2-3	11	TRBV9	ASRVGGSANQY
TRBJ2-7	14	TRBV7-6	ASSLARTPQGHEQY
TRBJ1-2	14	TRBV7-3	ASSAREMDLEFFYT
TRBJ2-1	14	TRBV11-3	ASSQGRADGQDEQF
TRBJ1-2	11	TRBV2	ASGHGLTGAQT
TRBJ1-6	12	TRBV5-8	ASSLGGGNSPLH
TRBJ1-2	15	TRBV7-2	ASSLEGGPAAEYGYT
TRBJ2-1	14	TRBV5-6	ASSGQRSGGSDEQF
TRBJ2-5	12	TRBV9	ATSRCSKHETQY
TRBJ2-3	11	TRBV7-8	ASSVGRAGTPY
TRBJ1-2	13	TRBV7-6	ASSLLEGLTSGYT
TRBJ2-7	11	TRBV2	ASSGGGIYEQY
TRBJ2-3	11	TRBV24-1	ATGAGDTETQF
TRBJ2-6	15	TRBV5-1	ASSPRDRAFGANVLT
TRBJ1-6	14	TRBV7-9	AGRADRDSQYFPLH
TRBJ1-2	11	TRBV2	ASASGHADGYT
TRBJ2-7	13	TRBV7-8	ASSFHPDGTSDQY
TRBJ2-5	12	TRBV7-9	PSSRAGAAGTQY
TRBJ2-3	11	TRBV7-8	ASGVGGTPAKY
TRBJ1-5	13	TRBV9	ASSGGDRQGGNKH
TRBJ2-7	11	TRBV5-1	ASSGGETYEQY
TRBJ1-1	13	TRBV9	ASSVEGGGLFFAF
TRBJ1-2	13	TRBV7-8	ASSLAGGPNTQYT
TRBJ2-7	13	TRBV7-9	ASSVGVSFAYEEY
TRBJ2-1	11	TRBV2	ASGDGGTDGQF
TRBJ2-1	13	TRBV7-8	ATSRARQGGTEQF
TRBJ2-7	11	TRBV11-1	ASSTPWGDEQY
TRBJ2-5	12	TRBV10-1	ASSALAGQETQY
TRBJ2-3	11	TRBV7-7	ASSHGAADREQ
TRBJ2-1	12	TRBV7-9	ASSLSQGTDTQF
TRBJ2-2	14	TRBV13	ASSLGRAELTGELF
TRBJ2-1	13	TRBV5-4	ASSFRLAYVNGQF
TRBJ2-3	12	TRBV5-1	ASSLLGDHDTQY
TRBJ1-1	13	TRBV2	ASSGTGGVNTEAF
TRBJ2-5	14	TRBV7-9	ASSSRTSGARETQY
TRBJ1-6	11	TRBV7-9	ASSWDGGYRLH
TRBJ2-5	11	TRBV7-3	ASSDGLGETQY
TRBJ1-1	10	TRBV5-8	ASELMNTEAF
TRBJ2-1	11	TRBV11-2	ASSVVVIDEQF
TRBJ2-3	12	TRBV15	ATSRDRQGGTQY
TRBJ2-1	13	TRBV9	ASSLGHHPYDEQF
TRBJ2-1	13	TRBV9	ASSVGTAGNQQQF
TRBJ2-4	10	TRBV5-6	ASSVDGNIQY
TRBJ1-2	12	TRBV7-8	ASSLSGGPDTYT
TRBJ2-3	12	TRBV7-8	AGQVARDPQYFD
TRBJ2-5	12	TRBV2	ATSRASQRVTQY
TRBJ1-1	12	TRBV24-1	ATRASGEKGEAF
TRBJ2-1	13	TRBV6-5	ASSYVQGLAGSLS
TRBJ1-4	12	TRBV7-8	ASRWDRGIGTVF
TRBJ2-3	12	TRBV7-9	ASSDPSGHTDTQ
TRBJ1-3	11	TRBV7-3	ASSPGGADTTY
TRBJ2-5	12	TRBV7-3	ATSRGIEEETQY